The clone carrying this TCR beta chain was seen a handful of times. Its antigen is undetermined. This sample is part of a study of shared clonotypes between healthy human individuals. Study-level findings and limits: The generation probabilities recorded for non-shared clonotypes fell below those of clonotypes shared by all four donors.

Selected positively for CCR7 and CD45RO-negative, naive CD8 cells excluded terminally differentiated effector memory CD45RA+ cells. The CDR3 has 11 amino acids. Germline-derived CDR1 and CDR2 are DFQATT and SNEGSKA (reference sequence). V was pared by 1 base and J by 6 bases, with 6 bases between. Method: immunoSEQ multiplex PCR; TCRdb's copy keeps in-frame clones and lacks some. The sample has about 2.1 million clones; around 93% are singletons. The material sequenced was naive CD8+ T cells from PBMCs. The chain uses TRBV20-1 and TRBJ1-1; D ambiguous. This sequence originates from a man aged 18 to 30 in good health. Some clones in this sample may be carry-over from other donors' samples. CDR3 amino acids: CSARVESEAFF. The CDR3 coding sequence is TGCAGTGCTAGAGTTGAGTCTGAAGCTTTCTTT.